The 5 T cell receptor beta chains in this list originate from one sample, sequenced in a study of neoadjuvant nivolumab and ipilimumab in lung cancer. Clones were sequenced by immunoSEQ multiplex PCR, and TCRdb holds only the in-frame ones, with some missing. The profile shows 18,000 or so clones, 60% to 85% of them singletons. This material consisted of tumor tissue, taken after neoadjuvant nivolumab, alone or with ipilimumab, at or shortly before surgery. These receptors were taken from an adult with non-small cell lung cancer.

The chain couples TRBV7-2 to TRBJ1-2; no clear D. The V and J ends lost 9 bases and 8 bases respectively, with 16 bases between them. The CDR3 loop spans 12 amino acids. Looked up from germline, CDR1 is SGHTA and CDR2 is FQGNSA. CDR3 region: CASKGRVVGYTF. DNA for the CDR3: TGTGCCAGTAAAGGGCGGGTTGTAGGCTACACCTTC.

The chain employs TRBV6-5 and TRBJ1-1; tentative D call: TRBD1 (6 bases). The V end was cut by 9 bases, the J end by 8 bases, with 25 bases between. The CDR3 loop spans 15 amino acids. From germline, CDR1 is MNHEY and CDR2 SVGAGI. The CDR3 reads CASSPFDLGQFEAFF. DNA for the CDR3: TGTGCCAGTAGTCCCTTCGACTTAGGACAGTTCGAAGCTTTCTTT.

This clone is medium-sized. V gene TRBV9 combines with J gene TRBJ1-5; TRBD1 is a possible D gene (6 bases). This CDR3 is 14 amino acids long. Germline loops: CDR1 SGDLS, CDR2 YYNGEE. Between the trimmed V and J ends, which lost 3 bases and 7 bases, there was a span of 14 bases. The CDR3 spells CASSAGALGQPQHF. Written as DNA, the CDR3 is TGTGCCAGCAGCGCAGGGGCCTTGGGACAGCCCCAGCATTTT.

This clone was observed a few times. The chain links TRBV25-1 to TRBJ2-5; a weak D match, TRBD1 (5 bases). The germline V gene encodes CDR1 MGHDK and CDR2 SYGVNS. V was clipped by 4 bases and J by 2 bases, with 14 bases between them. The CDR3 sequence is 15 residues long. DNA of the CDR3: TGTGCCAGCAGTGCATACAGGAGTCAACAAGAGACCCAGTACTTC. This codes for CASSAYRSQQETQYF.

The rearrangement links TRBV28 to TRBJ1-5, with D possibly being TRBD1 (5 bases). The ends were cut back, 5 bases at V and 2 bases at J, with 10 bases in the middle. CDR1 MDHEN and CDR2 SYDVKM come from the germline V gene. This CDR3 comprises 14 residues. CDR3: CASSILQGNQPQHF. The CDR3, as DNA: TGTGCCAGCAGTATCCTACAGGGCAATCAGCCCCAGCATTTT.